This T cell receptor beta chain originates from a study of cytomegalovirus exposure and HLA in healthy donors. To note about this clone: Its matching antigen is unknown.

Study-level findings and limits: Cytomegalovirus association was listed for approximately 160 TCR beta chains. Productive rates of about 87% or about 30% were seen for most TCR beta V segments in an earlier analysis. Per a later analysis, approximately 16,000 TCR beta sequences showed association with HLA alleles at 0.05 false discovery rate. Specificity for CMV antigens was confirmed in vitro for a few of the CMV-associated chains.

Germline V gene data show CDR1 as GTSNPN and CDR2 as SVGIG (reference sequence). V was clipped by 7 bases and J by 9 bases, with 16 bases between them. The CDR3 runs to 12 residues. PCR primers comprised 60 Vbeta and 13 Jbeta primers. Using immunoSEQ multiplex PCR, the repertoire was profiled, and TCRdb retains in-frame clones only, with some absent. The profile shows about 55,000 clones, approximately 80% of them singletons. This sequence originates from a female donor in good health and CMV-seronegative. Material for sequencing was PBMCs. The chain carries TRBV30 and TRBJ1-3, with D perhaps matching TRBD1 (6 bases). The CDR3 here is CALTGQKSTIYF. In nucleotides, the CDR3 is TGTGCCTTGACTGGACAGAAAAGCACCATATATTTT.